The 24 T cell receptor beta chains in this list originate from one sample, sequenced in a study of CXCR3 chemokines and chemotherapy response in bladder cancer. TCRdb reanalysed the PCR reads using MiXCR and keeps one entry per CDR3 protein. The sample lists about 3,000 distinct CDR3 sequences, approximately 15% occurring once. The sample was collected from a patient whose treatment included neoadjuvant chemotherapy. All receptors derive from a human donor with bladder cancer that did not respond to neoadjuvant chemotherapy.

By sample share, this clonotype is medium-sized. The chain employs TRBV19 and TRBJ1-3; TRBD1 aligns across 9 bases. This CDR3 is built from 16 residues. Germline V gene sequence: CDR1 LNHDA, CDR2 SQIVND (reference sequence). V shed 4 bases, J shed 2 bases, and the junction held 6 bases outside the gene matches. The CDR3 loop reads CASSSRDRAAGNTIYF. DNA for the CDR3: TGTGCCAGTAGTAGTCGGGACAGGGCGGCTGGAAACACCATATATTTT.

At least ten counts were recorded for this clonotype. This chain joins TRBV11-2 and TRBJ2-2; D might be TRBD2 (5 bases). CDR3 length: 17 amino acids. CDR1 SGHAT and CDR2 FQNNGV come from the germline V gene. V was shortened by 0 bases and J by 3 bases, with 14 bases between the two germline ends. In nucleotides, the CDR3 is TGTGCCAGCAGCTTAGACGTTCGGCGACTATACACCGGGGAGCTGTTTTTT. This translates into CASSLDVRRLYTGELFF.

This clonotype was seen repeatedly, ten times or more. This chain connects TRBV13 to TRBJ2-7; D is possibly TRBD2 (5 bases). The CDR3 length is 12 residues. Germline-derived CDR1 and CDR2 are PRHDT and FYEKMQ (reference sequence). V dropped 1 base and J dropped 4 bases, with 5 bases sitting between them. This CDR3 reads CASSLAGYEQYF. The CDR3 DNA follows: TGTGCCAGCAGCTTAGCGGGATACGAGCAGTACTTC.

At least ten counts were recorded for this clonotype. Here the CDR3 DNA reads TGTGCCTGGAGCTACTACCGGGTGAGCGAGCAGTACTTC. It is translated as CAWSYYRVSEQYF. The chain recombines TRBV30 with TRBJ2-7, with D unclear. CDR3 size: 13 residues. Germline lookup yields CDR1 GTSNPN and CDR2 SVGIG (reference sequence). Trimming shortened V by 3 bases and J by 6 bases, and 15 bases separated the two germline ends.

By sample share, this clonotype is medium-sized (0.01 to 0.1%). The chain recombines TRBV7-2 with TRBJ2-7, with D maybe TRBD2 (5 bases). The CDR3 has 17 residues. Germline CDR1 is SGHTA and CDR2 is FQGNSA. Trimming removed 1 base at V and 0 bases at J, with 16 bases between. The CDR3 region is CASSLEAAVGSSYEQYF. As DNA, the CDR3 is TGTGCCAGCAGCTTAGAAGCGGCAGTCGGAAGCTCCTACGAGCAGTACTTC.

This clonotype was recorded at least ten times. V and J are TRBV14 and TRBJ2-6; no clear D. With 0 bases removed from V and 0 bases from J, the gap between germline ends came to 9 bases. Germline V lookup: CDR1 SGHDN, CDR2 FVKESK. CDR3 length equals 17 residues. The chain's CDR3 is CASSQDARFSGANVLTF. The CDR3 DNA follows: TGTGCCAGCAGCCAAGACGCTCGGTTCTCTGGGGCCAACGTCCTGACTTTC.

This clonotype rates as medium-sized. This chain links TRBV9 with TRBJ1-1; D is uncertain. The CDR3 consists of 13 residues. Germline CDR1 is SGDLS and CDR2 is YYNGEE. Trimming took 0 bases from V and 7 from J, leaving 10 bases between them. The chain's CDR3 is CASSVEGAGEAFF. CDR3 in DNA: TGTGCCAGCAGCGTAGAGGGAGCGGGTGAAGCTTTCTTT.

In its sample, this clonotype is medium-sized (0.01 to 0.1%). V is TRBV12-3 or TRBV12-4 and J is TRBJ2-4, with D possibly matching TRBD2 (6 bases). V gave up 7 bases and J gave up 9 bases, with 22 bases separating them. The CDR3 loop spans 15 amino acids. CDR3 in DNA: TGTGCCAGCACAAGGGCAGGGACTCCCCTCGTCATTCAGTACTTC. Its translation is CASTRAGTPLVIQYF.

This chain uses TRBV19 with TRBJ2-1, with TRBD2 identical over 9 bases. The V segment lost 4 bases and the J segment 7 bases; nucleotides outside the gene matches: 5. This CDR3 contains 14 residues. From germline, CDR1 is LNHDA and CDR2 SQIVND (reference sequence). The CDR3 reads CASSTLAGLNEQFF. The CDR3 coding sequence is TGTGCCAGTAGTACGCTAGCGGGGTTGAATGAGCAGTTCTTC.

The sample holds many counts of this clonotype. This chain links TRBV12-5 with TRBJ1-5, with TRBD1 matching over 8 bases. The ends lost 6 bases at V and 11 bases at J; junction bases unmatched: 18. The CDR3 has 16 amino acids. The germline V gene has CDR1 LGHNT and CDR2 FRNRAP. The CDR3 DNA sequence: TGTGCTAGTGGGATCCAAACCGGACAGGGAGTGTCAGCCCAGCATTTT. Amino acid sequence: CASGIQTGQGVSAQHF.

J is TRBJ2-2 and V is TRBV6-5, with 7 bases matching TRBD2. The CDR3 totals 15 residues. Germline-derived CDR1 and CDR2 are MNHEY and SVGAGI. With 7 bases clipped from V and 1 base from J, the junction kept 6 bases outside the gene matches. CDR3 in DNA: TGTGCCAGCAAGGGGCTAGCGGTGAACACCGGGGAGCTGTTTTTT. This gives the protein CASKGLAVNTGELFF.

Judged by abundance, this clonotype is medium-sized. This CDR3 reads CSAATSLAGGPDTQYF. The CDR3 nucleotides read TGCAGTGCTGCGACGTCCTTAGCGGGGGGGCCAGATACGCAGTATTTT. The rearrangement joins TRBV20-1 to TRBJ2-3, with TRBD2 identical over 11 bases. The V gene's germline CDR1 is DFQATT and CDR2 SNEGSKA (reference sequence). The CDR3 extends over 16 amino acids. V dropped 5 bases and J dropped 4; count of bases not matched to a gene: 11.

The sample holds one count of this clonotype. A far larger clone is one nucleotide away, so this likely arose from a read error. This chain uses TRBV6-5 with TRBJ2-1, with a weak D call TRBD1 (5 bases). The ends were cut back, 4 bases at V and 3 bases at J, with 13 bases in the middle. The CDR3 has 15 amino acids. Germline loops: CDR1 MNHEY, CDR2 SVGAGI. CDR3 nucleotides: TGTGCCAGCAGTTCGGTCAGGGTCAGCTACAATGAGCAGTTCTTC. This codes for CASSSVRVSYNEQFF.

This clonotype was observed at least ten times. This chain joins TRBV7-9 and TRBJ1-1, with 8 bases that match TRBD1. Germline V gives CDR1 SEHNR, CDR2 FQNEAQ (reference sequence). V lost 5 bases to trimming and J lost 1 base; unmatched junction nucleotides: 3. The length of the CDR3 is 14 residues. The CDR3: CASSPGQGNTEAFF. CDR3 coding DNA: TGTGCCAGCAGCCCCGGACAGGGGAACACTGAAGCTTTCTTT. The full variable domain, rest sourced from reference TRBV7-9 and TRBJ1-1, is DTGVSQNPRHKITKRGQNVTFRCDPISEHNRLYWYRQTLGQGPEFLTYFQNEAQLEKSRLLSDRFSAERPKGSFSTLEIQRTEQGDSAMYLCASSPGQGNTEAFFGQGTRLTVV.

The sample holds many counts of this clonotype. The chain recombines TRBV20-1 with TRBJ2-1; TRBD2 matches 10 bases. Germline CDR1 reads DFQATT; CDR2 reads SNEGSKA (reference sequence). The junction had 4 bases not matched to a gene; V was cut back by 1 base and J by 4 bases. The CDR3 loop spans 15 amino acids. This CDR3 reads CSARALLAGYNEQFF. The CDR3 DNA sequence: TGCAGTGCTAGAGCGCTACTAGCGGGGTACAATGAGCAGTTCTTC.

By proportion, this clonotype is medium-sized. The chain recombines TRBV7-2 with TRBJ2-2, with 16 nucleotides matching TRBD2. CDR3 length: 17 amino acids. Germline CDR1 and CDR2: SGHTA and FQGNSA. V lost 6 bases to trimming and J lost 5 bases; unmatched junction nucleotides: 6. In DNA, the CDR3 is TGTGCCAGCAGACCGGGACTAGCGGGGGGGCCAACCGGGGAGCTGTTTTTT. Encoded protein: CASRPGLAGGPTGELFF.

In its sample, this clonotype was seen many times. This chain links TRBV5-4 with TRBJ2-5, with D perhaps matching TRBD2 (6 bases). CDR1 is SGHNT, CDR2 YYREEE, per germline (reference sequence). The CDR3 runs 15 residues. Trimming shortened V by 1 base and J by 2 bases, and 12 bases separated the two germline ends. In nucleotides, the CDR3 is TGTGCCAGCAGCTTGCGGGGGACGCCTCAAGAGACCCAGTACTTC. This translates into CASSLRGTPQETQYF.

This clonotype counts as medium-sized (0.01 to 0.1%). The V gene is TRBV18, the J gene TRBJ2-1; D ambiguous. The CDR3 contains 12 residues. CDR1 is KGHSH and CDR2 is LQKENI in the germline V gene. Trimming stripped 6 bases from V and 5 bases from J, with 8 bases between. CDR3 DNA: TGTGCCAGCTCGACGGGCAACAATGAGCAGTTCTTC. Its protein product is CASSTGNNEQFF.

Note on this clonotype: One base separates it from a far larger clone, so it is likely a read error. The V and J genes are TRBV7-9 and TRBJ2-1; D unclear. The germline gives CDR1 SEHNR, CDR2 FQNEAQ (reference sequence). V dropped 0 bases and J dropped 10 bases, with 7 bases sitting between them. This CDR3 is built from 12 residues. CDR3 bases: TGTGCCAGCAGCTTAGCAAACTCCGAGCAGTTCTTC. Translating gives CASSLANSEQFF.

By its share, this clonotype is medium-sized (0.01 to 0.1%). The V and J genes are TRBV5-6 and TRBJ2-7, with 8 nucleotides matching TRBD1. Germline lookup yields CDR1 SGHDT and CDR2 YYEEEE. J was trimmed by 0 bases and V by 3 bases; bases with no gene match: 2. The CDR3 has 14 residues. The CDR3 bases are TGTGCCAGCAGCTGGGGACAGGTCTCCTACGAGCAGTACTTC. Translated: CASSWGQVSYEQYF. The full variable domain, rest sourced from reference TRBV5-6 and TRBJ2-7, is DAGVTQSPTHLIKTRGQQVTLRCSPKSGHDTVSWYQQALGQGPQFIFQYYEEEERQRGNFPDRFSGHQFPNYSSELNVNALLLGDSALYLCASSWGQVSYEQYFGPGTRLTVT.

This clonotype is labeled medium-sized. The chain combines TRBV28 with TRBJ1-1; 11 bases match TRBD1. CDR1 is MDHEN, CDR2 SYDVKM, per germline. This CDR3 region has 15 residues. After removal of 6 bases from V and 0 bases from J, the junction contained 3 bases not matched to a gene. The CDR3 is CASRWTGGVNTEAFF. CDR3 in DNA: TGTGCCAGCAGGTGGACAGGGGGCGTGAACACTGAAGCTTTCTTT.

This clonotype was found many times. This chain joins TRBV14 and TRBJ1-3, with D maybe TRBD1 (5 bases). Germline loops: CDR1 SGHDN, CDR2 FVKESK. There are 15 residues in the CDR3. V lost 3 bases and J lost 0, with 9 bases in between. CDR3 sequence (DNA): TGTGCCAGCAGCCACGGGGGGGGCTCTGGAAACACCATATATTTT. It yields the protein CASSHGGGSGNTIYF.

This clonotype came up many times. The chain combines TRBV7-9 with TRBJ2-1; TRBD2 matches at 10 bases. Germline values: CDR1 SEHNR, CDR2 FQNEAQ (reference sequence). The V and J ends lost 7 bases and 15 bases, in that order; junction bases with no gene match: 15. This CDR3 region has 14 residues. The CDR3: CASTPGTSDPGGFF. The DNA for the CDR3 is TGTGCCAGCACCCCAGGGACTAGCGACCCCGGAGGGTTCTTC.

Many counts were recorded for this clonotype. J is TRBJ1-1 and V is TRBV18; D is unresolved. CDR3 length equals 15 residues. V lost 4 bases and J 0 bases, leaving 12 bases between the germline ends. The germline V gene has CDR1 KGHSH and CDR2 LQKENI. The CDR3 coding sequence is TGTGCCAGCTCACAGGGCAACAGCATGAACACTGAAGCTTTCTTT. Translating gives CASSQGNSMNTEAFF.